Listed below are T cell receptor beta chains from one sample, sequenced in a study of human T cells and chemical hapten exposure. From the RACE reads, TCRdb called clonotypes with MiXCR, one entry per CDR3 protein. The sample includes more than 300,000 distinct CDR3 sequences, approximately 5.1% of them seen just once. This specimen consisted of whole blood, obtained in connection with sensitization to the hapten diphenylcyclopropenone (DPC). All receptors derive from a woman between 50 and 59 years old with alopecia areata. Some clones in this sample may be carry-over from other donors' samples. The CDR3 runs from the conserved cysteine through the conserved F or W. A D gene is named only where the DNA matches it firmly. Clone size is shown for a subset of rows, as once, few, many or a class of expanded clone.

abundance,j_gene,v_gene,d_gene,CDR3nt,CDR3aa
NA,TRBJ1-5,TRBV5-1,NA,TGCGCCAGCAGCTTGGGAATCGATCAGCCCCAGCATTTT,CASSLGIDQPQHF
many,TRBJ1-6,TRBV7-9,NA,TGTGCCAGCAGCTTAGGTTCGGGTCCTCGGGGCACCCTCCACTTT,CASSLGSGPRGTLHF
few,TRBJ2-1,TRBV2,NA,TGTGCCAGCAGTGGGTGGGGGAGTGGTTACAATGAGCAGTTCTTC,CASSGWGSGYNEQFF
many,TRBJ2-4,TRBV4-3,NA,TGCGCCAGCAGCCAAGATCTTAGTAGCGGAGCCAAAAACATTCAGTACTTC,CASSQDLSSGAKNIQYF
NA,TRBJ2-7,TRBV20-1,NA,TGCAGCGCCGAAGGCAGGGAGCAGTACGAGCAGTACTTC,CSAEGREQYEQYF
NA,TRBJ1-2,TRBV5-1,NA,TGCGCCAGCAGCGAGTTAGCTAACTATGGCTACACCTTC,CASSELANYGYTF
NA,TRBJ1-2,TRBV21-1,NA,TGTGCCCCTGCGAGTGGCTACACCTTC,CAPASGYTF
many,TRBJ2-7,TRBV7-3,NA,TGTGCCAGCAGCTCCACCCAGGGGTACGAGCAGTACTTC,CASSSTQGYEQYF
NA,TRBJ1-1,TRBV6-2/TRBV6-3,NA,TGTGCCAGCAGTTATGGGGGAACTAGATACGCTGAAGCTTTCTTT,CASSYGGTRYAEAFF
NA,TRBJ2-3,TRBV20-1,NA,TGCAGTGCTAGAACCCCGGGGGCAACAGATACGCAGTATTTT,CSARTPGATDTQYF
NA,TRBJ2-7,TRBV28,NA,TGTGCCAGCAGCCCACCTCGCCTAACCTCCTACGAGCAGTACTTC,CASSPPRLTSYEQYF
many,TRBJ2-3,TRBV6-6,NA,TGTGCCAGCAGTTACGTTGAGCAGCCAGATACGCAGTATTTT,CASSYVEQPDTQYF
many,TRBJ2-2,TRBV12-3/TRBV12-4,NA,TGTGCCAGCACCCTTCTTCGGTCGGACGGGGAGCTGTTTTTT,CASTLLRSDGELFF
few,TRBJ2-5,TRBV12-3/TRBV12-4,NA,TGTGCCAGCACCCAAAGATCGAAGCAGACCCAGTACTTC,CASTQRSKQTQYF
many,TRBJ2-7,TRBV6-6,NA,TGTGCCAGCAGAGCGGGCAGGGAGGAGTACTTC,CASRAGREEYF
many,TRBJ2-7,TRBV6-5,TRBD2,TGTGCCAGCAGTTTAGCACTGGGAGGGCCTCTCTCCGAGCAGTACTTC,CASSLALGGPLSEQYF
many,TRBJ2-5,TRBV7-8,NA,TGTGCCAGCTCAGTCGGAGAACAGGCCCAAGAGACCCAGTACTTC,CASSVGEQAQETQYF
many,TRBJ2-3,TRBV5-1,TRBD2,TGCGCCAGCAGCTTGGGCCTAGCGGGTAGAAATAGCACAGATACGCAGTATTTT,CASSLGLAGRNSTDTQYF
few,TRBJ2-7,TRBV10-2,TRBD2,TGCGCCAGCAGTCGACTAGCGGGAGGTGGTATTGGGTCCTACGAGCAGTACTTC,CASSRLAGGGIGSYEQYF
NA,TRBJ2-3,TRBV29-1,TRBD1,TGCAGCGCTGACAGGGGGCAGGGGCAGTATTTT,CSADRGQGQYF
few,TRBJ2-7,TRBV9,TRBD1,TGTGCCAGCAGCGTTTCGGACAGGGGGGACGAGCAGTACTTC,CASSVSDRGDEQYF
many,TRBJ2-7,TRBV20-1,NA,TGCAGTGCTAGAGATGTGAGGAGGGAGCAGTACTTC,CSARDVRREQYF
many,TRBJ2-3,TRBV19,NA,TGTGCCAGTAGTACGGGGGCGCCGGGCACAGATACGCAGTATTTT,CASSTGAPGTDTQYF
many,TRBJ1-1,TRBV28,TRBD1,TGTGCCAGCAGTTATCCCGACAGGGCTAACACTGAAGCTTTCTTT,CASSYPDRANTEAFF
many,TRBJ1-2,TRBV6-1,NA,TGTGCCAGCAGTGGGGGACACCGCTATGGCTACACCTTC,CASSGGHRYGYTF
many,TRBJ1-5,TRBV20-1,NA,TGCAGTGCTAGAGAGGGAGGGCGTAGCAATCAGCCCCAGCATTTT,CSAREGGRSNQPQHF
many,TRBJ2-4,TRBV12-3/TRBV12-4,NA,TGTGCCAGCGGTGGCGGGGCAGGAGGGGCCAAAAACATTCAGTACTTC,CASGGGAGGAKNIQYF
many,TRBJ2-3,TRBV24-1,NA,TGTGCCACCAGTGATTTCGGTGACAAGACCACAGATACGCAGTATTTT,CATSDFGDKTTDTQYF
few,TRBJ2-7,TRBV12-3/TRBV12-4,TRBD2,TGTGCCAGCAGTTTATTTAGCGGGAGGGTCGAGCAGTACTTC,CASSLFSGRVEQYF
NA,TRBJ2-1,TRBV19,TRBD2,TGTGCCAGTACGCGAACGGGGCTAGCGGGAGGGTCCTACAATGAGCAGTTCTTC,CASTRTGLAGGSYNEQFF
many,TRBJ2-1,TRBV7-2,NA,TGTGCCAGCAGCTTAGACGGCCTCGCGGGGAGCTCCTACAATGAGCAGTTCTTC,CASSLDGLAGSSYNEQFF
few,TRBJ1-1,TRBV10-3,TRBD1,TGTGCCATCAGTTTCTCAGGGGGCAGTGGTGAAGCTTTCTTT,CAISFSGGSGEAFF
many,TRBJ1-1,TRBV20-1,NA,TGCAGTGCCCGTAATCCCGGGAACACTGAAGCTTTCTTT,CSARNPGNTEAFF
few,TRBJ1-4,TRBV5-1,NA,TGCGCCAGCAGCTACTCCATTGACCGTAATGAAAAACTGTTTTTT,CASSYSIDRNEKLFF
few,TRBJ2-5,TRBV20-1,TRBD1,TGCAGTGCTAGTCCTTGGACAGGGGCCAGGGAGACCCAGTACTTC,CSASPWTGARETQYF
many,TRBJ1-6,TRBV12-3/TRBV12-4,NA,TGTGCCAGCAGTACTGAGGGACCCCTCCACTTT,CASSTEGPLHF
NA,TRBJ2-1,TRBV27,TRBD1,TGTGCCAGCAGTCACAGGGGGTCGTATGAGCAGTTCTTC,CASSHRGSYEQFF
NA,TRBJ2-1,TRBV6-4,NA,TGTGCCAGCAGTGAAGCCCCCTACAATGAGCAGTTCTTC,CASSEAPYNEQFF
few,TRBJ1-4,TRBV9,TRBD1,TGTGCCAGCAGCGTAGGGGACAGTCGGGATGAAAAACTGTTTTTT,CASSVGDSRDEKLFF
many,TRBJ2-5,TRBV27,NA,TGTGCCAGCAGTTTAAAGGGAGGTGAGACCCAGTACTTC,CASSLKGGETQYF
NA,TRBJ1-1,TRBV24-1,NA,TGTGCCACCAGTGATTTAGGACTGTCGGAAGCTTTCTTT,CATSDLGLSEAFF
few,TRBJ1-5,TRBV6-5,NA,TGTGCCAGCAGTTACTCGGCAGGGGCTAACCAGCCCCAGCATTTT,CASSYSAGANQPQHF
NA,TRBJ2-3,TRBV6-2/TRBV6-3,TRBD1,TGTGCCAGCAGGACAGGGGGCGCCCCCACAGATACGCAGTATTTT,CASRTGGAPTDTQYF
few,TRBJ2-1,TRBV9,NA,TGTGCCAGCAGCGTAGTTGGAGGGGTTGAGCAGTTCTTC,CASSVVGGVEQFF
few,TRBJ1-4,TRBV25-1,NA,TGTGCCAGCGGGTCGTGGGGTGCGAATGAAAAACTGTTTTTT,CASGSWGANEKLFF
many,TRBJ2-6,TRBV18,NA,TGTGCCAGCTCACCTTTAAGCATTGGCAGCCCCTCTGGGGCCAACGTCCTGACTTTC,CASSPLSIGSPSGANVLTF